Listed here is a single T cell receptor beta chain. Vbeta (60) and Jbeta (13) primers were used in the PCR. Using immunoSEQ multiplex PCR, the repertoire was profiled, and TCRdb retains in-frame clones only, with some absent. The sample lists 150,000 to 200,000 clones, around 80% occurring once. This CDR3 region has 12 residues. Trimming pared 3 bases from V and 11 bases from J, leaving 10 bases between. This sample is part of a study of cytomegalovirus exposure and HLA in healthy donors. Specimen: PBMCs. The TCR sequence derives from a woman in her 40s in good health and CMV-seropositive. The gene calls are TRBV23-1 and TRBJ1-4; D uncertain. TRBV23-1 is reported as an ORF; its role is uncertain. The CDR3: CASSHRLWKLFF. The CDR3 region has the DNA TGCGCCAGCAGTCACCGGTTGTGGAAACTGTTTTTT.